This T cell receptor (beta chain) is drawn from a study of T cell repertoires in cytomegalovirus infection. Overall study: It was the public TCR beta signatures that indicated both CMV infection and matching HLA type.

TCRdb reprocessed the reads via MiXCR and lists one record per CDR3 protein. Of a few hundred thousand distinct CDR3 sequences in the sample, roughly 34% were seen once. Germline assignment: CDR1 SGHDT and CDR2 YYEEEE. V gave up 1 base and J gave up 4 bases; unmatched junction bases: 14. The CDR3 totals 19 residues. Concerning this clonotype: Antigen specificity is unknown.

This receptor was identified in a human donor in good health (CMV status not recorded). Some clones in this sample may be carry-over from other donors' samples. The sequencing here drew on cultured PBMCs, taken from culture after CMV antigen stimulation. The V and J genes are TRBV5-6 and TRBJ2-2; TRBD1 matches 9 bases. The CDR3 spells CASSLSGTGFLFGTGELFF. The CDR3 region has the DNA TGTGCCAGCAGCTTGTCCGGGACAGGGTTCCTTTTCGGCACCGGGGAGCTGTTTTTT. The full variable domain, in which reference TRBV5-6 and TRBJ2-2 provide the parts outside the CDR3, is DAGVTQSPTHLIKTRGQQVTLRCSPKSGHDTVSWYQQALGQGPQFIFQYYEEEERQRGNFPDRFSGHQFPNYSSELNVNALLLGDSALYLCASSLSGTGFLFGTGELFFGEGSRLTVL.